Reported below is one T cell receptor (beta chain). This specimen comes from a study of CD8 T cells in Susac syndrome. V was pared by 2 bases and J by 3 bases, with 17 bases between. Germline values: CDR1 GTSNPN, CDR2 SVGIG (reference sequence). The CDR3 extends over 15 amino acids. Sequencing of TCR beta was carried out in blood CD8+ and CD4+ T cells. With random hexamers, roughly 0.5 to 1 ug RNA was reverse transcribed. TCRdb used MiXCR to reprocess the immunoSEQ multiplex PCR reads, holding one entry per CDR3 protein. There are 150,000 to 200,000 distinct CDR3 sequences in the sample; 85% to 95% occur only once, and about 0.15% lies in the top ten.

Sequences were obtained from CD8+ T cells from PBMCs. The origin of this receptor is a human donor with multiple sclerosis. V gene TRBV30 combines with J gene TRBJ2-7; D is uncertain. The CDR3 loop reads CAWSSSDISLYEQYF. DNA of the CDR3: TGTGCCTGGAGTTCCTCTGACATTTCCCTCTACGAGCAGTACTTC.